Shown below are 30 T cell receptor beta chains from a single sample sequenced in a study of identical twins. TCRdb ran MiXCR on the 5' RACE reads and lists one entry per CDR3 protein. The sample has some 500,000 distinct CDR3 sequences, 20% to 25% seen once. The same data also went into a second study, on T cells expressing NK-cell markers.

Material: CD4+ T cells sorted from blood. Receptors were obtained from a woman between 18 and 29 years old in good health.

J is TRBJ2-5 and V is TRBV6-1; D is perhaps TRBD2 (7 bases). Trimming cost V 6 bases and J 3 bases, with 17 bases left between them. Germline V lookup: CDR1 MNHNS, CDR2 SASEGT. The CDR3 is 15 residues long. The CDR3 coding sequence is TGTGCCAGCAGCAAATGGGGGGGGGCAAAAGAGACCCAGTACTTC. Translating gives CASSKWGGAKETQYF.

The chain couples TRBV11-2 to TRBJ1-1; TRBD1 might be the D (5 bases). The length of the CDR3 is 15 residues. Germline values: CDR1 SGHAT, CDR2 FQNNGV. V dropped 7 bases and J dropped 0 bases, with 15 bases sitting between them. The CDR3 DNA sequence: TGTGCCAGCAACCAACACGCAGGGATGAACACTGAAGCTTTCTTT. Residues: CASNQHAGMNTEAFF.

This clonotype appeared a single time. CDR3 in DNA: TGTGCCAGCAGTTACGAGGGAGTGCACGAACAAGAGACCCAGTACTTC. This sequence encodes CASSYEGVHEQETQYF. The gene calls are TRBV6-2 or TRBV6-3 and TRBJ2-5, with D possibly TRBD2 on 5 matching bases. The CDR3 totals 16 residues. The ends were cut back, 2 bases at V and 2 bases at J, with 15 bases in the middle. Germline V gene data show CDR1 as MNHEY and CDR2 as SVGEGT.

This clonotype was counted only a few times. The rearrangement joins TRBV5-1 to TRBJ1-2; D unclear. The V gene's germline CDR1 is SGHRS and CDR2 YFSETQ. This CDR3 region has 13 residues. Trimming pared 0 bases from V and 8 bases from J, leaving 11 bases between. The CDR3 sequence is CASSLAVSDGYTF. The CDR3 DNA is TGCGCCAGCAGCTTGGCGGTGTCGGACGGCTACACCTTC.

The CDR3 sequence is CAISESPRPGLSGANVLTF. CDR3 DNA: TGTGCCATCAGTGAGTCGCCCCGGCCAGGGCTCTCTGGGGCCAACGTCCTGACTTTC. J is TRBJ2-6 and V is TRBV10-3; a possible D gene is TRBD1 (5 bases). The CDR3 is made up of 19 amino acids. Trimming removed 0 bases at V and 0 bases at J, with 15 bases between. In germline, CDR1 is ENHRY, CDR2 SYGVKD.

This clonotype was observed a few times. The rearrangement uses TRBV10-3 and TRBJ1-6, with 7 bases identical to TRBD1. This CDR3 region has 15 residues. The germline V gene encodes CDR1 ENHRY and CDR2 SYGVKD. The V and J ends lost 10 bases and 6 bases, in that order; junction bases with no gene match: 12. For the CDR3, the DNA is TGTGCCACCAAGGGACAGTCAGGATTTAATTCACCCCTCCACTTT. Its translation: CATKGQSGFNSPLHF.

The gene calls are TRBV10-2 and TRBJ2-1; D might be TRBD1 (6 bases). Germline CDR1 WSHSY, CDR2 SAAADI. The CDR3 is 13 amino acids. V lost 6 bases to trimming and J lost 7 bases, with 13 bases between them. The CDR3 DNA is TGCGCCAGCAGCCAGAACAGGGTGAATGAGCAGTTCTTC. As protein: CASSQNRVNEQFF.

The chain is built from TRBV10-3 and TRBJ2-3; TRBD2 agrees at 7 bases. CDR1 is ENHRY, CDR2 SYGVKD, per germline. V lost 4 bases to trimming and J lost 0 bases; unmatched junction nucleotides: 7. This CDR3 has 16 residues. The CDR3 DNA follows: TGTGCCATCAGTGGAGCTAGCGGAGCTAGCACAGATACGCAGTATTTT. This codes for CAISGASGASTDTQYF.

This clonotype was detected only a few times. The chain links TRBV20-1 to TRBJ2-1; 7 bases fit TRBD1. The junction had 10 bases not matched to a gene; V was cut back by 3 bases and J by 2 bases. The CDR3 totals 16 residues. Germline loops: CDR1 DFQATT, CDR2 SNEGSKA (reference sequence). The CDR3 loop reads CSARDRRDSPYNEQFF. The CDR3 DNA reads TGCAGTGCTAGGGACCGCCGGGACAGCCCCTACAATGAGCAGTTCTTC.

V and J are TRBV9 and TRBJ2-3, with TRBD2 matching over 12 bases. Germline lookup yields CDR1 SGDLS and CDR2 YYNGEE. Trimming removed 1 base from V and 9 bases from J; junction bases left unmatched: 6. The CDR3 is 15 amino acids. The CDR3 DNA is TGTGCCAGCAGCGTAACTAGCGGGGGGCCCGGGACGCAGTATTTT. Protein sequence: CASSVTSGGPGTQYF. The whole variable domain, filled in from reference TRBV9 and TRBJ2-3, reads DSGVTQTPKHLITATGQRVTLRCSPRSGDLSVYWYQQSLDQGLQFLIQYYNGEERAKGNILERFSAQQFPDLHSELNLSSLELGDSALYFCASSVTSGGPGTQYFGPGTRLTVL.

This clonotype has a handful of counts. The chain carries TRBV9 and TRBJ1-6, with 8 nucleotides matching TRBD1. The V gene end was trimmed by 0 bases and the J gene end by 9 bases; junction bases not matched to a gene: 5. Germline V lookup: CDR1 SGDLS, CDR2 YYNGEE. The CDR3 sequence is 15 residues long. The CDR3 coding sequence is TGTGCCAGCAGCGTAGAGGGACAGGTTGCTTCACCCCTCCACTTT. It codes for CASSVEGQVASPLHF.

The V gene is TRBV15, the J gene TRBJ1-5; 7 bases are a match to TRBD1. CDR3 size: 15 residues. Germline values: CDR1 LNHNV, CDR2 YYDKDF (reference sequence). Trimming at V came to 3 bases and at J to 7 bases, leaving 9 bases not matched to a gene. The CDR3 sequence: CATSSYGQDGQPQHF. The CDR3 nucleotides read TGTGCCACCAGCAGCTACGGACAGGACGGACAGCCCCAGCATTTT.

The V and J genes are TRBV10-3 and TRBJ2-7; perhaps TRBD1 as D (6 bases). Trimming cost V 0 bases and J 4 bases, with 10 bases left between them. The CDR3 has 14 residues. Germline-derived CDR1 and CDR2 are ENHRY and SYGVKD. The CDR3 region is CAISESGGKYEQYF. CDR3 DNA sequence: TGTGCCATCAGTGAGTCTGGGGGCAAATACGAGCAGTACTTC.

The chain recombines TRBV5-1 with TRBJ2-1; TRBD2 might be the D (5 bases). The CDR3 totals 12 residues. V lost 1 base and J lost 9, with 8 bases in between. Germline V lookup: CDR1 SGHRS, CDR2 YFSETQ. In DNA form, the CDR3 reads TGCGCCAGCAGCTTGACTAGAAGTGAGCAGTTCTTC. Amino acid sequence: CASSLTRSEQFF.

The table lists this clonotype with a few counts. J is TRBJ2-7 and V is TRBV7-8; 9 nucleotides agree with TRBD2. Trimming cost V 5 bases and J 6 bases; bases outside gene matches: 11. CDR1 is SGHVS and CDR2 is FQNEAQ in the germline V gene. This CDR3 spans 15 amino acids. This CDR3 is CASSPLTSGASEQYF. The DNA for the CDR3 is TGTGCCAGCAGCCCGCTGACTAGCGGAGCTTCCGAGCAGTACTTC.

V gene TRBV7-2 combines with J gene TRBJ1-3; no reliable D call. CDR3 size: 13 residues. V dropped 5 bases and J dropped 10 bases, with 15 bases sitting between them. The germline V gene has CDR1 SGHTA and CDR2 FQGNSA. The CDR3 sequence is CASSQWSDGTIYF. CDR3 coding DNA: TGTGCCAGCAGCCAGTGGAGTGACGGGACCATATATTTT.

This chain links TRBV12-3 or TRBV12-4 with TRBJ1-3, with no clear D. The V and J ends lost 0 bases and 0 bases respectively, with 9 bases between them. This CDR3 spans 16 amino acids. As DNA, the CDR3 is TGTGCCAGCAGTTTAGCCGGGGTTAACTCTGGAAACACCATATATTTT. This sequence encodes CASSLAGVNSGNTIYF.

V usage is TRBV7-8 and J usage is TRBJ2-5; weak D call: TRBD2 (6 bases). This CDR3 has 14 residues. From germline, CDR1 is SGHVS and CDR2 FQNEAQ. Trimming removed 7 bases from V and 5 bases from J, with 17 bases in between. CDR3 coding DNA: TGTGCCAGCACCCCAAGGAGGGGTGGGGAGACCCAGTACTTC. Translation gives CASTPRRGGETQYF.

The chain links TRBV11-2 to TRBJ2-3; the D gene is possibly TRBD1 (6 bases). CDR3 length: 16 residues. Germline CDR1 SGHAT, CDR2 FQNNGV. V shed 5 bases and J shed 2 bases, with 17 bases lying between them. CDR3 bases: TGTGCCAGCAGCAGAAACGACAGGACCATCACAGATACGCAGTATTTT. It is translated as CASSRNDRTITDTQYF.

CDR3 DNA: TGTGGACTAGCGGGGGACACAGATACGCAGTATTTT. Protein: CGLAGDTDTQYF. The chain is built from TRBV9 and TRBJ2-3; 12 bases are shared with TRBD2. Per germline, CDR1 SGDLS and CDR2 YYNGEE. This CDR3 has 12 residues.

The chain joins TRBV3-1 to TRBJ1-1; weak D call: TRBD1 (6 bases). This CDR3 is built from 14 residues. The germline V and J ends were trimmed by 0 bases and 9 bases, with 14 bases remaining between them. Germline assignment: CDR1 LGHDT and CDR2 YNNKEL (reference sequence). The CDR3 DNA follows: TGTGCCAGCAGCCAAGATTTGGGGGCAGAAAAAGCTTTCTTT. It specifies CASSQDLGAEKAFF.

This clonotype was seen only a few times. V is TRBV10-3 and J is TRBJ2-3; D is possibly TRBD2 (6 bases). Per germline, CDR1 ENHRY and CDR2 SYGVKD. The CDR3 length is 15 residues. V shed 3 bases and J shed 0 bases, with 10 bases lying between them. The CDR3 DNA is TGTGCCATCAGTGAAGCTAGCGCGAGCACAGATACGCAGTATTTT. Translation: CAISEASASTDTQYF.

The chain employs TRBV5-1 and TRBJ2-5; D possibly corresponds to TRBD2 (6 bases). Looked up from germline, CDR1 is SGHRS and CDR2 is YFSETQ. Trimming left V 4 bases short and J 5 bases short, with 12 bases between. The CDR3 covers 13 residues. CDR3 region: CASSPLGGETQYF. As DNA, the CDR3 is TGCGCCAGCAGCCCGCTCGGAGGGGAGACCCAGTACTTC.

In DNA form, the CDR3 reads TGTGCCAGCACCAACGGACAGGATAATTCACCCCTCCACTTT. Amino acid sequence: CASTNGQDNSPLHF. The chain uses TRBV12-3 or TRBV12-4 and TRBJ1-6; 7 bases fit TRBD1. The CDR3 length is 14 residues. With 7 bases clipped from V and 5 bases from J, the junction kept 5 bases outside the gene matches.

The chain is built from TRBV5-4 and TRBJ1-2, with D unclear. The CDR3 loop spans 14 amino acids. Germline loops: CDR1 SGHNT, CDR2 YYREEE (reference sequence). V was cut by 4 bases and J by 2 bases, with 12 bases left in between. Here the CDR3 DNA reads TGTGCCAGCAGCACTGGGAACGGGAACTATGGCTACACCTTC. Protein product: CASSTGNGNYGYTF.

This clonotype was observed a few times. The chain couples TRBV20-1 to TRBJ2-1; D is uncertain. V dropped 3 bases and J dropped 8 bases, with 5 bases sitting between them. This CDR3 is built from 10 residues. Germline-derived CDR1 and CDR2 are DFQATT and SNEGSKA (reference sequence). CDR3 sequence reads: CSASADEQFF. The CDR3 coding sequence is TGCAGTGCTAGTGCGGATGAGCAGTTCTTC.

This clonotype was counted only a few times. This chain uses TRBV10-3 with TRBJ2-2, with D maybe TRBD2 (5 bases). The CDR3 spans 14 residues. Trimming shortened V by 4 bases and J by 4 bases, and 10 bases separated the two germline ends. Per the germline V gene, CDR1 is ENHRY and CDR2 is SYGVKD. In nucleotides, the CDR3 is TGTGCCATCAGTGTCGGGGTTTTCACCGGGGAGCTGTTTTTT. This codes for CAISVGVFTGELFF.

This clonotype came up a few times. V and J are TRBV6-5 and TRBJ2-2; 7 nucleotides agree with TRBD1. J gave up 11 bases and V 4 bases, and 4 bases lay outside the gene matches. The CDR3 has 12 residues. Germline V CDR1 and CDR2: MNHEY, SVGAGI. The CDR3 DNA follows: TGTGCCAGCAGTTCCCGACAGGGTGAGCTGTTTTTT. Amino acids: CASSSRQGELFF.

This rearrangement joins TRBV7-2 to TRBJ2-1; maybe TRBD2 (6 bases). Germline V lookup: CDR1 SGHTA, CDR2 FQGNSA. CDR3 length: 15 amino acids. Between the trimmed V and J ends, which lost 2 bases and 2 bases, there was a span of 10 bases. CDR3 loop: CASSLLATTYNEQFF. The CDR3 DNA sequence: TGTGCCAGCAGCTTACTAGCGACGACCTACAATGAGCAGTTCTTC. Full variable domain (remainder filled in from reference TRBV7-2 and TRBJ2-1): GAGVSQSPSNKVTEKGKDVELRCDPISGHTALYWYRQSLGQGLEFLIYFQGNSAPDKSGLPSDRFSAERTGGSVSTLTIQRTQQEDSAVYLCASSLLATTYNEQFFGPGTRLTVL.

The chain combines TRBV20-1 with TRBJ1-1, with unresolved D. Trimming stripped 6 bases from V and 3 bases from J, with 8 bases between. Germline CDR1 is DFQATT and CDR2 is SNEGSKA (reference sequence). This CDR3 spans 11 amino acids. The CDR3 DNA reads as TGCAGTGCCGCTGGGGACACTGAAGCTTTCTTT. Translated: CSAAGDTEAFF.